This T cell receptor (beta chain) is from a study of blood T cell repertoires in COVID-19. Study in general: Samples taken during acute and convalescent COVID-19 were collected in the United States, Italy and Spain. PBMCs, B-cell-depleted T cells, or T cells were the source of the cDNA or gDNA that made up the material.

Sequenced by immunoSEQ multiplex PCR; TCRdb stores in-frame clones only, minus some. In the table there are 150,000 or so clones, around nine tenths of which are singletons. V gave up 4 bases and J gave up 1 base; unmatched junction bases: 7. This CDR3 contains 16 residues. Per the germline V gene, CDR1 is MGHRA and CDR2 is YSYEKL. One Seattle source followed patients from active infection through their disease course. Sequencing used peripheral blood. The receptor was isolated from a woman aged 70-85 years with COVID-19, enrolled during active disease. The chain is built from TRBV4-1 and TRBJ2-3, with 8 bases that match TRBD1. The CDR3 sequence: CASSRTGGSGTDTQYF. CDR3 nucleotide sequence: TGCGCCAGCAGCCGTACAGGGGGAAGTGGCACAGATACGCAGTATTTT.